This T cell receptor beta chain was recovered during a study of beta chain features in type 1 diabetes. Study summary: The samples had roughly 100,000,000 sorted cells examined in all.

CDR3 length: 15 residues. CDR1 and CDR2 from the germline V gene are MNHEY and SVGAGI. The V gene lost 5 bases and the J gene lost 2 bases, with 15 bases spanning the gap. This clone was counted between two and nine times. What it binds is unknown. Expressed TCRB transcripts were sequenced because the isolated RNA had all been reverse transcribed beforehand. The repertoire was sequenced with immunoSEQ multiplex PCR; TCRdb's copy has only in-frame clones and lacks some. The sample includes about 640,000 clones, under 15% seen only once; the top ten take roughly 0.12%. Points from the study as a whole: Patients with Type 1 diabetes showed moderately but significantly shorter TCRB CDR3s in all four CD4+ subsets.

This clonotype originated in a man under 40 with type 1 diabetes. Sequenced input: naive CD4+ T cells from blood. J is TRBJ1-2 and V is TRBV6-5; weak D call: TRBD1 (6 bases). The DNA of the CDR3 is TGTGCCAGCAGTAACATCCTGGACAGAAACTATGGCTACACCTTC. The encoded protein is CASSNILDRNYGYTF.